This TCR beta chain originates from a study of blood T cell repertoires in COVID-19. Per the original methods: Amplification with reference gene primers provided the estimates of nucleated cell counts. Produced via immunoSEQ multiplex PCR; TCRdb's table is partial and in-frame only. V and J calls and clone size come straight from that table; D and trimming were deduced from the DNA. The sample lists 390,000 or so clones, around 83% occurring once. The germline gives CDR1 DFQATT, CDR2 SNEGSKA (reference sequence). The CDR3 runs 12 residues. V lost 3 bases and J 6 bases, leaving 11 bases between the germline ends. This clone was counted a single time.

This receptor was obtained from a woman aged 50 to 65 who had recovered from COVID-19. The specimen sequenced was PBMCs or T cells enriched from blood (not recorded which). This chain connects TRBV20-1 to TRBJ1-2; D might be TRBD1 (6 bases). The DNA of the CDR3 is TGCAGTGCTAGTCCTCAGGGGAATGGCTACACCTTC. It is translated as CSASPQGNGYTF.